These 3 T cell receptor beta chains were sequenced from one sample in a study of blood T cell repertoires in COVID-19. Assay used: immunoSEQ multiplex PCR; TCRdb lists only in-frame clones, some missing. The sample lists just over 75,000 clones, roughly 84% occurring once. The sequenced sample consisted of peripheral blood. The receptors shown here come from a man in his fifties or sixties with acute or convalescent COVID-19.

The rearrangement uses TRBV5-1 and TRBJ2-6; TRBD1 matches at 7 bases. CDR1 and CDR2 (germline): SGHRS, YFSETQ. This CDR3 contains 17 residues. Unmatched junction bases numbered 7, after V lost 4 bases and J lost 0 bases. The CDR3, as DNA: TGCGCCAGCAGCCCGGGGACAGCCTACTCTGGGGCCAACGTCCTGACTTTC. This translates into CASSPGTAYSGANVLTF.

The rearrangement joins TRBV11-3 to TRBJ1-5, with 7 bases identical to TRBD1. Losses at the gene ends were 11 bases for V and 5 bases for J; bases not matched to a gene: 12. This CDR3 is 14 amino acids long. Per germline, CDR1 SGHNT and CDR2 YENEEA. In DNA form, the CDR3 reads TGTGCCGGGATACGACAGGGCGGCGATCAGCCCCAGCATTTT. Translated, it gives CAGIRQGGDQPQHF.

This sequence joins TRBV2 and TRBJ1-2, with unresolved D. The CDR3 length is 14 residues. Trimming took 6 bases from V and 0 from J, leaving 11 bases between them. The V gene's germline CDR1 is SNHLY and CDR2 FYNNEI. DNA for the CDR3: TGTGCCAGCAGAGTTGTGGCTTCTAACTATGGCTACACCTTC. This translates into CASRVVASNYGYTF.